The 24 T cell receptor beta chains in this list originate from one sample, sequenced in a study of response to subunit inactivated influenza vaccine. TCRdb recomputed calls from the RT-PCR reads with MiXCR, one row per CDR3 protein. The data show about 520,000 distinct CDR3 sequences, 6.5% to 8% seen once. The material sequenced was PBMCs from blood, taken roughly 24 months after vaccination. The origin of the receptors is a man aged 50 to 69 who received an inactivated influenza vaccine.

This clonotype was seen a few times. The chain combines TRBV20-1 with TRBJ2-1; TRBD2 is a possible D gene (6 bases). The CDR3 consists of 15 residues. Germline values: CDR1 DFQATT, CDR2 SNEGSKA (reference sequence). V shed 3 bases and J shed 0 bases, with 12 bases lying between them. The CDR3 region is CSARVAGSSYNEQFF. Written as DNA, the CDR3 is TGCAGTGCTAGGGTTGCGGGAAGCTCCTACAATGAGCAGTTCTTC.

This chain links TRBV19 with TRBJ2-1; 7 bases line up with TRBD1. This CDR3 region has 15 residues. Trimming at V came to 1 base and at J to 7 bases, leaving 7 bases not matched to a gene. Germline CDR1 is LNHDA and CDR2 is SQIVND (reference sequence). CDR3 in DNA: TGTGCCAGTAGTATAGCTGGGACAGCTGATAATGAGCAGTTCTTC. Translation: CASSIAGTADNEQFF.

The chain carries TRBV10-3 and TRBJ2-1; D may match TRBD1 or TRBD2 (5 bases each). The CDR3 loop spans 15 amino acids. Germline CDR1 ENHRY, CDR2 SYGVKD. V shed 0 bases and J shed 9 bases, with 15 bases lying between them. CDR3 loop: CAISESGRAAVEQFF. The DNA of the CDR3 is TGTGCCATCAGTGAGTCAGGCAGGGCAGCGGTTGAGCAGTTCTTC.

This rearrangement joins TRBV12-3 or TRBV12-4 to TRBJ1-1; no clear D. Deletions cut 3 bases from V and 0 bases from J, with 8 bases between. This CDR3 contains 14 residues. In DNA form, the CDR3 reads TGTGCCAGCAGTTTGGACCGGGTGAACACTGAAGCTTTCTTT. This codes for CASSLDRVNTEAFF.

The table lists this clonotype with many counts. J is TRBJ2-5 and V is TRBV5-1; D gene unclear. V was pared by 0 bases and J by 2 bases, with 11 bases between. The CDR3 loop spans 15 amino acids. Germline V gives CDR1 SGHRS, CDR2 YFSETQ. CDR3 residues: CASSLAELEQETQYF. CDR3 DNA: TGCGCCAGCAGCTTGGCCGAGTTAGAACAAGAGACCCAGTACTTC.

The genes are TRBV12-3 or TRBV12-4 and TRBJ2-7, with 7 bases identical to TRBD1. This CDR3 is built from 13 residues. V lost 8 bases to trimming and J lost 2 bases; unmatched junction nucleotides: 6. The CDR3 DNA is TGTGCCAGCGCTACAGGGGTAGCCTACGAGCAGTACTTC. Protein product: CASATGVAYEQYF.

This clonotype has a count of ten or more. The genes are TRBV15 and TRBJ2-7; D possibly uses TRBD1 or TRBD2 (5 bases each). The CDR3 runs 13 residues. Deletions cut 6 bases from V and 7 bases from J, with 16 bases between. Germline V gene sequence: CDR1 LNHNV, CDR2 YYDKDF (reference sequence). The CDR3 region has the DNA TGTGCCACCAGAGGGACGTCCTACGGGGAGCAGTACTTC. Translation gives CATRGTSYGEQYF.

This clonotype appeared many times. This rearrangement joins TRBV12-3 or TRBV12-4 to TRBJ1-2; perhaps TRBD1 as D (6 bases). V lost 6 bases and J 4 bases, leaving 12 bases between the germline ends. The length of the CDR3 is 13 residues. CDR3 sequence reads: CASSPGQRYGYTF. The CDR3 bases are TGTGCCAGCAGCCCCGGACAGCGCTATGGCTACACCTTC.

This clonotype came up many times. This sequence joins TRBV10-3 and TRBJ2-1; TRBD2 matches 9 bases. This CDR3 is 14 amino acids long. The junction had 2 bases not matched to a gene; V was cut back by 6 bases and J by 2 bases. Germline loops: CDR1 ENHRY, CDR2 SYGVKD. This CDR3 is CAIRTSGTYNEQFF. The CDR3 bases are TGTGCCATCAGGACTAGCGGAACCTACAATGAGCAGTTCTTC.

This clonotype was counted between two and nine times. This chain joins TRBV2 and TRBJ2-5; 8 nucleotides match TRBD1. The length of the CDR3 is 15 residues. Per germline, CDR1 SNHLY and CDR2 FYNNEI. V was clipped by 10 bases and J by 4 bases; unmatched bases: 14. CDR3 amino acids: CATLVGQARSETQYF. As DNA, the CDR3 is TGTGCCACCCTTGTGGGACAGGCCAGGTCAGAGACCCAGTACTTC. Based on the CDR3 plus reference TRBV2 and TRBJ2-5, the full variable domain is EPEVTQTPSHQVTQMGQEVILRCVPISNHLYFYWYRQILGQKVEFLVSFYNNEISEKSEIFDDQFSVERPDGSNFTLKIRSTKLEDSAMYFCATLVGQARSETQYFGPGTRLLVL.

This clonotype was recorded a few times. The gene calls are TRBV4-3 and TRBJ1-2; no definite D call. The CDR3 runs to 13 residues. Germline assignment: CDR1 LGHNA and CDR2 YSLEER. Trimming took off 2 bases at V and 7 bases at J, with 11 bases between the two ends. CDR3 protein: CASSQPEGSGYTF. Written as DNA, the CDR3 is TGCGCCAGCAGCCAACCCGAAGGGTCTGGCTACACCTTC.

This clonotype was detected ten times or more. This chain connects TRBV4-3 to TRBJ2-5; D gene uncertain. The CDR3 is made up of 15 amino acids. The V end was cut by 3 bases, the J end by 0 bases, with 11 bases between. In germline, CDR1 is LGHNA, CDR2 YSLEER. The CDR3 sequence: CASSQELRNQETQYF. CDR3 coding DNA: TGCGCCAGCAGCCAGGAACTCCGAAACCAAGAGACCCAGTACTTC.

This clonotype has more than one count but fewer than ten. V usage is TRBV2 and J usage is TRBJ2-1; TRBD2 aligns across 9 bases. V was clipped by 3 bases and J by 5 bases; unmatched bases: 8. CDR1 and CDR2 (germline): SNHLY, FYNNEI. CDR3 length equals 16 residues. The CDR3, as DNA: TGTGCCAGCAGTGACGGGGGGCGGGAGGGAGACAATGAGCAGTTCTTC. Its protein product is CASSDGGREGDNEQFF.

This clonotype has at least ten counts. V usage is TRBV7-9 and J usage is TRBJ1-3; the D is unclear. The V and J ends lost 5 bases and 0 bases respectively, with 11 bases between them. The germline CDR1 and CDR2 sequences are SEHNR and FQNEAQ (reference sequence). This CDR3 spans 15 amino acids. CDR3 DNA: TGTGCCAGCAGCACCAGGACGCCCTCTGGAAACACCATATATTTT. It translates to CASSTRTPSGNTIYF.

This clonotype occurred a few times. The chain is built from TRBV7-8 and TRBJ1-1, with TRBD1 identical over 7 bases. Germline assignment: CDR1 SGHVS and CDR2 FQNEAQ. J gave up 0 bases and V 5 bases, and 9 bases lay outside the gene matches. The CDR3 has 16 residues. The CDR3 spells CASSPETGFMNTEAFF. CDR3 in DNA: TGTGCCAGCAGCCCAGAGACAGGGTTCATGAACACTGAAGCTTTCTTT.

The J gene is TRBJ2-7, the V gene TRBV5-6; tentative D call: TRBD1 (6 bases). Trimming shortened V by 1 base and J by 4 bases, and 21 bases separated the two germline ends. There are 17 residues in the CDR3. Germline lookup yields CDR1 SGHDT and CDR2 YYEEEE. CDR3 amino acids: CASSLYWDTGLGYEQYF. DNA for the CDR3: TGTGCCAGCAGCTTGTATTGGGACACTGGGTTAGGTTACGAGCAGTACTTC.

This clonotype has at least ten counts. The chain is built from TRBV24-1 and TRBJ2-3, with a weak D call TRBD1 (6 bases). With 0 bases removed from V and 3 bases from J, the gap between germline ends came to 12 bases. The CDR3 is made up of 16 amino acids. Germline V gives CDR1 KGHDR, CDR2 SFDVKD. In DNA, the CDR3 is TGTGCCACCAGTGATTTGCAGGCAGGGGCAACAGATACGCAGTATTTT. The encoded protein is CATSDLQAGATDTQYF.

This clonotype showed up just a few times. The DNA of the CDR3 is TGTGCCAGCAGCCAACGGACATCCATAACCTACAATGAGCAGTTCTTC. Encoded protein: CASSQRTSITYNEQFF. The rearrangement joins TRBV4-2 to TRBJ2-1; maybe TRBD1 (5 bases). The CDR3 loop spans 16 amino acids. CDR1 is LGHNA and CDR2 is YNFKEQ in the germline V gene. V gave up 2 bases and J gave up 2 bases, with 13 bases separating them.

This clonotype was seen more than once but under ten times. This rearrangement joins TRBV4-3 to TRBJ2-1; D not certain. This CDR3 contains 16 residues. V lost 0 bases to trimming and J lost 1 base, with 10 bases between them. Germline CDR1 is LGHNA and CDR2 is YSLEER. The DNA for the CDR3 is TGCGCCAGCAGCCAAGATTCGGGTGTATCCTACAATGAGCAGTTCTTC. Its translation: CASSQDSGVSYNEQFF.

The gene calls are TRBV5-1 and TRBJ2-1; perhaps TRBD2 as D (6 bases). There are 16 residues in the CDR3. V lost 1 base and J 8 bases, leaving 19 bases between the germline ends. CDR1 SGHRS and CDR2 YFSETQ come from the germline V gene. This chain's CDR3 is CASSLSPSGSGHEQFF. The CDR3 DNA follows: TGCGCCAGCAGCTTGTCCCCCAGCGGGTCTGGCCATGAGCAGTTCTTC.

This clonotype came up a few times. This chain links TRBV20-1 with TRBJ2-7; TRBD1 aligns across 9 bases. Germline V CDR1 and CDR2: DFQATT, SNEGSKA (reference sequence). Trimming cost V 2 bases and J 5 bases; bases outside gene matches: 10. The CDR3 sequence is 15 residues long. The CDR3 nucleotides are TGCAGTGCTAGAAATGGACAGGGGACCAGCCACGAGCAGTACTTC. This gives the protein CSARNGQGTSHEQYF.

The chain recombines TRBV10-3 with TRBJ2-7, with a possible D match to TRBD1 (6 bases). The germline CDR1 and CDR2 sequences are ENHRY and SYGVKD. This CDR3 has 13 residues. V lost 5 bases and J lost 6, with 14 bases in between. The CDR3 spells CAISKQGRGEQYF. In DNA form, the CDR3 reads TGTGCCATCAGTAAACAGGGAAGGGGCGAGCAGTACTTC.

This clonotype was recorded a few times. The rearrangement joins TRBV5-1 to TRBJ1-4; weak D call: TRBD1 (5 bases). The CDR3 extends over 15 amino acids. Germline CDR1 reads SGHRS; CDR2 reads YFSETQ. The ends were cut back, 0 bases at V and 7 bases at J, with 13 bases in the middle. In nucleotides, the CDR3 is TGCGCCAGCAGCTTGGTTGGGTCGGGGGGTGAAAAACTGTTTTTT. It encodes CASSLVGSGGEKLFF.

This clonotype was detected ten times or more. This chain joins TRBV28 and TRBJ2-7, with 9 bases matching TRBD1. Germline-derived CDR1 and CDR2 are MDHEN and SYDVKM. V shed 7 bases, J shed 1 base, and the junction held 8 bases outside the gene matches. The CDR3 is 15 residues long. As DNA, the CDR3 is TGTGCCAGCATCACGGGACAGGGTAATTCCTACGAGCAGTACTTC. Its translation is CASITGQGNSYEQYF.